This TCR beta chain derives from a study of cytomegalovirus exposure and HLA in healthy donors. The overall study: Earlier results showed roughly 120 million unique TCR beta sequences derived from some 180 million T cells.

The CDR3 length is 15 residues. V trimming: 6 bases; J trimming: 2 bases; junction bases outside the gene matches: 9. Germline V lookup: CDR1 SEHNR, CDR2 FQNEAQ (reference sequence). Primers: 60 Vbeta forward and 13 Jbeta reverse. This table comes from immunoSEQ multiplex PCR, and its TCRdb copy is limited to in-frame clones, with some not included. The table lists fewer than 200,000 clones, 60% to 85% of them singletons, with roughly 0.76% in the top ten. Sequencing was done on a sample of PBMCs. The TCR originated in a female donor in good health and CMV-seronegative. This chain uses TRBV7-9 with TRBJ2-7, with 8 nucleotides matching TRBD1. The CDR3 region has the DNA TGTGCCAGCAGTATTCGGACAGGGCCCACCTACGAGCAGTACTTC. Translated, it gives CASSIRTGPTYEQYF.